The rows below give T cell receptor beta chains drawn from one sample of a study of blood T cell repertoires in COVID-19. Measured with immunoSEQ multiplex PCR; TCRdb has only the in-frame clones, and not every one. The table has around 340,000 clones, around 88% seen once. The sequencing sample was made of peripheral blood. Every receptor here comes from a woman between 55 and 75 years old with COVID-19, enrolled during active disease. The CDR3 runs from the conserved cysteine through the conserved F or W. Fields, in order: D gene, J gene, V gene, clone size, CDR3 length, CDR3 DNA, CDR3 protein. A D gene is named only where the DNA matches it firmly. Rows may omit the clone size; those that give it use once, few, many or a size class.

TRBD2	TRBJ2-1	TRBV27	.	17	TGTGCCAGCAGTTCATCTTTTAGCGGGGTGACCTACAATGAGCAGTTCTTC	CASSSSFSGVTYNEQFF
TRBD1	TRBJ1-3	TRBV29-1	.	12	TGCAGCGGGGGACAGGGGCCCAACACCATATATTTT	CSGGQGPNTIYF
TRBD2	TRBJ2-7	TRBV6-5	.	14	TGTGCCAGCGGGAGATACGGGACTACCTACGAGCAGTACTTC	CASGRYGTTYEQYF
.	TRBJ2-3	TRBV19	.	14	TGTGCCAGTAGTCACCGGGACTCTCCCCCGACGCAGTATTTT	CASSHRDSPPTQYF
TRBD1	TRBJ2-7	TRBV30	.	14	TGTGCCTGGAGTATGACAGGGGGCTTATACGAGCAGTACTTC	CAWSMTGGLYEQYF
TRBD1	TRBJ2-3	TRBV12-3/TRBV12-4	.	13	TGTGCCAGCAGTTTTGAGGGGGCTGATACGCAGTATTTT	CASSFEGADTQYF
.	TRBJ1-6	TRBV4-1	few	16	TGCGCCAGCAGCCAACTTGACGGCGCGGATAATTCACCCCTCCACTTT	CASSQLDGADNSPLHF
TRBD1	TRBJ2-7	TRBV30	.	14	TGTGCCTGGATCAGGACAGGGTCGCCCTACGAGCAGTACTTC	CAWIRTGSPYEQYF
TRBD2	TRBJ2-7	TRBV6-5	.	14	TGTGCCAGCAGTTATAGCGGGGGGGTGAACGAGCAGTACTTC	CASSYSGGVNEQYF
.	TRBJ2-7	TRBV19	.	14	TGTGCCAGTAGTATCGGAGGAGGGTCCTACGAGCAGTACTTC	CASSIGGGSYEQYF
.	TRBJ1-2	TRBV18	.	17	TGTGCCAGCTCACCACCGCAACTCCAACTCCTTAACTATGGCTACACCTTC	CASSPPQLQLLNYGYTF
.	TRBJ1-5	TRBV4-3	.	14	TGCGCCAGCAGCCAAAGACAGGCCAATCAGCCCCAGCATTTT	CASSQRQANQPQHF
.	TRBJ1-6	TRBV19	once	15	TGTGCCAGTAGTAGGGGCTGGACAGAGAATTCACCCCTCCACTTT	CASSRGWTENSPLHF
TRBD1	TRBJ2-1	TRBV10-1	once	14	TGCGCCAGCAGCCCGGGACAGGGCTACAATGAGCAGTTCTTC	CASSPGQGYNEQFF
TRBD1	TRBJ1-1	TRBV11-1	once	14	TGTGCCAGCAGCTTCGACAGGGGGAACACTGAAGCTTTCTTT	CASSFDRGNTEAFF